These 13 T cell receptor beta chains were all obtained from the same sample, sequenced in a study of shared clonotypes between healthy human individuals. The table came from immunoSEQ multiplex PCR; TCRdb's copy has only in-frame clones and leaves some out. The data show about 600,000 clones, with 97% seen just once and 0.045% to 0.07% held by the top ten. Sequenced input: naive CD4+ T cells sorted from blood. The subset was: CD45RA+ positively selected. These receptors all stem from a woman aged 25 to 39 in good health.

The gene calls are TRBV19 and TRBJ2-1, with D perhaps matching TRBD2 (6 bases). Trimming took 0 bases from V and 15 from J, leaving 24 bases between them. The V gene's germline CDR1 is LNHDA and CDR2 SQIVND (reference sequence). This CDR3 has 16 amino acids. The DNA of the CDR3 is TGTGCCAGTAGTATAGATCGAACGGGAGATGCGCAGGCCCGGTTCTTC. Translation: CASSIDRTGDAQARFF.

The V gene is TRBV28, the J gene TRBJ2-7; D not certain. Germline V lookup: CDR1 MDHEN, CDR2 SYDVKM. The CDR3 runs to 15 residues. Trimming cost V 1 base and J 0 bases, with 10 bases left between them. In nucleotides, the CDR3 is TGTGCCAGCAGTTTATTTCGGCTAGGCTCCTACGAGCAGTACTTC. Amino acids: CASSLFRLGSYEQYF.

The chain carries TRBV27 and TRBJ1-5, with TRBD1 identical over 8 bases. CDR3 length equals 18 residues. The germline CDR1 and CDR2 sequences are MNHEY and SMNVEV (reference sequence). J gave up 0 bases and V 3 bases, and 10 bases lay outside the gene matches. The CDR3 bases are TGTGCCAGCAGTTTGCGGTCGGTGACAGGGGATAGCAATCAGCCCCAGCATTTT. Protein: CASSLRSVTGDSNQPQHF.

The chain carries TRBV18 and TRBJ2-7; 8 nucleotides match TRBD2. The length of the CDR3 is 13 residues. Germline lookup yields CDR1 KGHSH and CDR2 LQKENI. Losses at the gene ends were 6 bases for V and 3 bases for J; bases not matched to a gene: 4. The CDR3 spells CASSGTSGYEQYF. The CDR3 DNA reads as TGTGCCAGCTCGGGGACTAGTGGCTACGAGCAGTACTTC.

This sequence joins TRBV9 and TRBJ1-3; the D gene is possibly TRBD1 (5 bases). This CDR3 region has 15 residues. CDR1 is SGDLS and CDR2 is YYNGEE in the germline V gene. V dropped 2 bases and J dropped 2 bases, with 11 bases sitting between them. The CDR3 is CASSVEWGAGNTIYF. The DNA for the CDR3 is TGTGCCAGCAGCGTTGAGTGGGGGGCTGGAAACACCATATATTTT.

The chain employs TRBV7-6 and TRBJ2-7; a weak D match, TRBD2 (5 bases). The CDR3 covers 13 residues. The V end was cut by 5 bases, the J end by 4 bases, with 12 bases between. Per the germline V gene, CDR1 is SGHVS and CDR2 is FNYEAQ. The CDR3 nucleotides are TGTGCCAGCAGCACCTCGGGGAATTACGAGCAGTACTTC. As protein: CASSTSGNYEQYF.

The V gene is TRBV6-1, the J gene TRBJ1-5; D is unclear. This CDR3 is built from 18 residues. Germline CDR1 and CDR2: MNHNS and SASEGT. Deletions cut 3 bases from V and 6 bases from J, with 24 bases between. The CDR3 region has the DNA TGTGCCAGCAGTGAGGGTGGTGGCGGGATCGGCGAAAGTCAGCCCCAGCATTTT. As protein: CASSEGGGGIGESQPQHF.

This sequence joins TRBV27 and TRBJ2-1; 7 positions agree with TRBD2. CDR1 is MNHEY, CDR2 SMNVEV, per germline (reference sequence). The CDR3 extends over 15 amino acids. The V and J ends lost 3 bases and 4 bases, in that order; junction bases with no gene match: 6. The CDR3, as DNA: TGTGCCAGCAGTTTGAGTAGCGGGTGGTACAATGAGCAGTTCTTC. It encodes CASSLSSGWYNEQFF.

The V and J genes are TRBV6-1 and TRBJ2-5; no clear D gene. V shed 6 bases and J shed 1 base, with 12 bases lying between them. Germline CDR1 is MNHNS and CDR2 is SASEGT. CDR3 size: 14 residues. This chain's CDR3 is CASSVTRIQETQYF. Written as DNA, the CDR3 is TGTGCCAGCAGCGTAACACGGATCCAAGAGACCCAGTACTTC.

The rearrangement uses TRBV19 and TRBJ1-1, with D perhaps matching TRBD1 (5 bases). The V end lost 7 bases, the J end lost 11 bases, and 17 bases lay between the germline ends. Germline lookup yields CDR1 LNHDA and CDR2 SQIVND (reference sequence). The CDR3 has 12 amino acids. The CDR3 DNA sequence: TGTGCCAGTACTGAACCGGGACGGCTTGCTTTCTTT. This sequence encodes CASTEPGRLAFF.

The V and J genes are TRBV19 and TRBJ2-3; 9 nucleotides align to TRBD2. This CDR3 region has 17 residues. Per the germline V gene, CDR1 is LNHDA and CDR2 is SQIVND (reference sequence). The V gene end was trimmed by 7 bases and the J gene end by 0 bases; junction bases not matched to a gene: 11. CDR3: CASTLLSSGASTDTQYF. In nucleotides, the CDR3 is TGTGCCAGTACCCTACTCTCTAGCGGGGCTAGCACAGATACGCAGTATTTT.

This clone has only one observation. The chain links TRBV28 to TRBJ1-1, with D possibly being TRBD1 (6 bases). Germline CDR1 is MDHEN and CDR2 is SYDVKM. V was pared by 5 bases and J by 1 base, with 14 bases between. There are 15 residues in the CDR3. CDR3 nucleotide sequence: TGTGCCAGCAGTCCTCCTGGGACATCGAACACTGAAGCTTTCTTT. This gives the protein CASSPPGTSNTEAFF.

A word on this clone: In the same sample, other DNA sequences code for this CDR3. The chain combines TRBV5-1 with TRBJ1-1; no clear D gene. The CDR3 is 12 amino acids. The germline gives CDR1 SGHRS, CDR2 YFSETQ. Trimming shortened V by 1 base and J by 4 bases, and 5 bases separated the two germline ends. The CDR3 nucleotides read TGCGCCAGCAGCTTGTATGGCACTGAAGCTTTCTTT. This encodes CASSLYGTEAFF.